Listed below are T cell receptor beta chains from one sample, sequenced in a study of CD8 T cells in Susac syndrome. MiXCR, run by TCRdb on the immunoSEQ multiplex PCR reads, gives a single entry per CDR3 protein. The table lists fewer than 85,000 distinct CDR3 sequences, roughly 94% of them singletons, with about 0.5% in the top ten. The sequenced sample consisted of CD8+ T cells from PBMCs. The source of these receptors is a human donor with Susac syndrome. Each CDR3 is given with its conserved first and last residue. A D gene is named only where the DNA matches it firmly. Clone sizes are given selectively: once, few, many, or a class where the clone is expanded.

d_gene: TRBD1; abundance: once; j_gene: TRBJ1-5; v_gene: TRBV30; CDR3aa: CAWGDRARNQPQHF; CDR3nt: TGTGCCTGGGGGGACAGGGCTCGCAATCAGCCCCAGCATTTT
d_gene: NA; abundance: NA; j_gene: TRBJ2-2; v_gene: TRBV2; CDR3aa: CASRRGQGTGELFF; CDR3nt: TGTGCCAGCCGAAGGGGACAAGGCACCGGGGAGCTGTTTTTT
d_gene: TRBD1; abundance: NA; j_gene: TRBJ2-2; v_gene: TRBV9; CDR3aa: CASSYRDRVTGELFF; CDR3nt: TGTGCCAGCAGCTACCGGGACAGGGTCACCGGGGAGCTGTTTTTT
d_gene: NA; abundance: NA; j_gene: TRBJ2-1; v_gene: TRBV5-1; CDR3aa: CASSPDGSGYNEQFF; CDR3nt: TGCGCCAGCAGCCCGGATGGGTCTGGGTACAATGAGCAGTTCTTC
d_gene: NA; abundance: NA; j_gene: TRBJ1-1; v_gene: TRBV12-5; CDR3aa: CASSQGNTEAFF; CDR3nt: TGTGCTAGCTCACAGGGAAACACTGAAGCTTTCTTT
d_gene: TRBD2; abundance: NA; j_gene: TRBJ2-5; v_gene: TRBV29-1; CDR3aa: CSAIGLGETQYF; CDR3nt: TGCAGCGCCATTGGACTAGGAGAGACCCAGTACTTC
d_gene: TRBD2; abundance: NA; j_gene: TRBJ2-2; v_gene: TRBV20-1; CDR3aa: CSASPLAGTGELFF; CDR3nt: TGCAGTGCTAGTCCGCTAGCGGGGACCGGGGAGCTGTTTTTT
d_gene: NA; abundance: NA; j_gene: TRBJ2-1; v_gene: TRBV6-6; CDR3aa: CASGPGIGSNEQFF; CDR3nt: TGTGCCAGCGGGCCGGGCATAGGATCCAATGAGCAGTTCTTC
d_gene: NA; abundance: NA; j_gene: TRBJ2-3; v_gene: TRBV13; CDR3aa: CASSVRRDTQYF; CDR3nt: TGTGCCAGCAGCGTAAGAAGGGATACGCAGTATTTT
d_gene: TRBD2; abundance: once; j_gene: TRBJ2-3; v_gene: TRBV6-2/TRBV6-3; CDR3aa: CASSYSTGGATPSTDTQYF; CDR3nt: TGTGCCAGCAGTTACTCGACCGGGGGGGCGACTCCAAGCACAGATACGCAGTATTTT
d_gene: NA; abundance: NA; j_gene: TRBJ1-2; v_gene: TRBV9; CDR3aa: CASSVANGYTF; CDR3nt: TGTGCCAGCAGCGTAGCAAATGGCTACACCTTC
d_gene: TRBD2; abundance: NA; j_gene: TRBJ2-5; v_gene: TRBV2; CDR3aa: CASSDKREETQYF; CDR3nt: TGTGCCAGCAGTGACAAGCGGGAGGAGACCCAGTACTTC